The 7 T cell receptor beta chains below all came from one sample that was sequenced in a study of metastatic and nonmetastatic thyroid tumors. TCRdb reanalyzed the PCR reads via MiXCR. The sample consists of approximately 24,000 clones, 15% of them appearing once. Treatment of any kind had been given to no patient before thyroid surgery. The sequenced material came from blood. The receptors originated from a female donor with papillary thyroid cancer or a benign thyroid nodule (not recorded which). Some clones in this sample may be carry-over from other donors' samples.

Here the CDR3 reads CASSLGGLAGAYEQYF. DNA of the CDR3: TGTGCCAGCAGCTTAGGTGGGCTAGCGGGAGCCTACGAGCAGTACTTC. The chain has TRBV7-8 and TRBJ2-7; 10 bases are a match to TRBD2. V shed 1 base and J 2 bases; nucleotides not matched to a gene: 5. The CDR3 extends over 16 amino acids. Germline CDR1 reads SGHVS; CDR2 reads FQNEAQ.

The chain links TRBV6-2 or TRBV6-3 to TRBJ2-7, with D unclear. V was shortened by 4 bases and J by 2 bases, with 12 bases between the two germline ends. This CDR3 is built from 14 residues. Per the germline V gene, CDR1 is MNHEY and CDR2 is SVGEGT. The CDR3 DNA reads TGTGCCAGCAGTTCCTGGTCAGGTGCCTACGAGCAGTACTTC. Its translation is CASSSWSGAYEQYF.

V gene TRBV3-1 combines with J gene TRBJ1-1, with D perhaps TRBD1 (5 bases). This CDR3 has 17 residues. CDR1 LGHDT and CDR2 YNNKEL come from the germline V gene (reference sequence). Trimming took 4 bases from V and 2 from J, leaving 20 bases between them. CDR3: CASSPWSDMSSNTEAFF. The CDR3 DNA reads TGTGCCAGCAGCCCATGGTCGGACATGAGCTCTAACACTGAAGCTTTCTTT.

This clone was found many times. The CDR3 loop is CASSLGGGFYNSPLHF. CDR3 sequence (DNA): TGTGCCAGCAGCTTGGGAGGAGGTTTCTATAATTCACCCCTCCACTTT. V usage is TRBV5-6 and J usage is TRBJ1-6, with no clear D. The CDR3 runs 16 residues. Germline V CDR1 and CDR2: SGHDT, YYEEEE. The germline V and J ends were trimmed by 0 bases and 3 bases, with 10 bases remaining between them.

This clone was found many times. The chain joins TRBV3-1 to TRBJ2-2, with D perhaps being TRBD1 or TRBD2 (5 bases each). Trimming left V 4 bases short and J 3 bases short, with 15 bases between. CDR3 length: 16 residues. The V gene's germline CDR1 is LGHDT and CDR2 YNNKEL (reference sequence). The CDR3 DNA sequence: TGTGCCAGCAGCCGACTTAGGGACCATTACACCGGGGAGCTGTTTTTT. Protein sequence: CASSRLRDHYTGELFF.

Details on this clone: A junction boundary mismatches the germline segment, possibly from a read error. The chain couples TRBV19 to TRBJ2-7, with D perhaps TRBD1 (5 bases). The CDR3 extends over 16 amino acids. The germline CDR1 and CDR2 sequences are LNHDA and SQIVND (reference sequence). CDR3 DNA sequence: TGTGCCAGTAGTATATGCCAGGGAACACCACTATCTGAGCAATACTTC. It translates to CASSICQGTPLSEQYF.

This clone was recorded many times. The chain employs TRBV7-3 and TRBJ2-2, with D uncertain. There are 16 residues in the CDR3. Looked up from germline, CDR1 is SGHTA and CDR2 is FQGTGA. V gave up 2 bases and J gave up 0 bases, with 10 bases separating them. CDR3 amino acids: CASSLLAVTNTGELFF. The CDR3 DNA follows: TGTGCCAGCAGCTTACTGGCGGTAACGAACACCGGGGAGCTGTTTTTT.